A few counts support the clone carrying this TCR beta chain. The target antigen is unknown. At one boundary the junction diverges from the germline segment, which might be a read error. CDR3 length: 17 amino acids. Per the germline V gene, CDR1 is SGHTA and CDR2 is FQGNSA. Combining iRepertoire HTBI primers with Arm-PCR of CDR3 regions, the authors built TCR beta libraries. TCRdb processed the multiplex PCR reads anew with MiXCR; each CDR3 protein has one entry. Altogether about 240,000 distinct CDR3 sequences are present, around 20% being singletons, with the ten largest covering 11% to 15%. The time point: newly diagnosed GD, antithyroid drugs for less than 3 months. PBMC RNA served as the TCR library source. Patients all came to the study from an endocrinology department in Xi'an, China. The sample belongs to a study of regulatory T cells in long-lasting Graves disease. Study-wide points: Lower TCR diversity was seen in persistent Graves' patients than in newly diagnosed ones. TRBV28, TRBJ1-2 and TRBJ2-5 were favored in persistent disease.

Sequences were derived from peripheral blood mononuclear cells (PBMCs), sampled at new diagnosis, from a patient treated with antithyroid drugs. The sequence came from a female donor with Graves disease. The V gene is TRBV7-2, the J gene TRBJ2-3, with 14 nucleotides matching TRBD2. The CDR3 sequence is CASSPPGLAGARDTQYF. In DNA form, the CDR3 reads TGCGCCAGCAGCCCTCCGGGACTAGCGGGAGCAAGGGATACGCAGTATTTT.